The present T cell receptor beta chain was sequenced within a study of blood T cell repertoires in COVID-19. At the level of the study: Sample material is recorded as cDNA or gDNA derived from T cells, B-cell-depleted T cells, or PBMCs.

Libraries were prepared by immunoSEQ multiplex PCR; TCRdb keeps only in-frame clonotypes and omits some of them. The table shows a few hundred thousand clones, with just over 85% occurring only once. Adults between roughly 18 and 95 years of age took part from 24 US areas. This clone turned up a few times. The sequence was obtained from a woman in her forties with acute COVID-19. The sample was PBMCs or T cells enriched from blood (not recorded which).

The CDR3 region has the DNA TGTGCCAGCAGCCAACTCACTAGCGGGGACTTCACAGATACGCAGTATTTT. This gives the protein CASSQLTSGDFTDTQYF. The V and J genes are TRBV4-2 and TRBJ2-3, with 10 bases aligning to TRBD2. Germline-derived CDR1 and CDR2 are LGHNA and YNFKEQ. J lost 2 bases, V lost 2 bases, and 7 bases had no gene match. CDR3 length: 17 amino acids.